This T cell receptor (beta chain) was sequenced during a study of CD8+CD57+ T cells in acquired aplastic anemia. Study overall: Sorted CD4+ and CD8+ cells yielded DNA averaging approximately 3 ug. CD4+ reads averaged around 9.9 million in healthy donors.

A remark on this clonotype: Its target is not known.

The CDR3 contains 15 residues. Per the germline V gene, CDR1 is SGHRS and CDR2 is YFSETQ. V lost 5 bases, J lost 2 bases, and 16 bases lay in between. Genomic DNA provided the template from which TCR beta VDJ and CDR3 profiles were obtained. A single record per CDR3 protein comes from TCRdb applying MiXCR to the reads. The sample records about 210,000 distinct CDR3 sequences, 30% to 40% being singletons. Whole-study findings and limits: The study identified roughly 31 CD8+ CDR3 sequences shared by patients and controls. Levels of CD8+ Simpson's diversity were not significantly distinct in patients versus controls.

The material sequenced was sorted CD4+, CD8+, or CD8+CD57+ T cells (not recorded which) from PBMCs. The TCR comes from a human donor in good health, serving as a control. The rearrangement links TRBV5-1 to TRBJ1-2; TRBD1 is a possible D gene (6 bases). The CDR3 is CASRGGYDSNYGYTF. For the CDR3, the DNA is TGCGCCAGCAGAGGGGGTTACGATTCCAACTATGGCTACACCTTC.